These 25 T cell receptor beta chains were sequenced from one sample in a study of beta chain features in type 1 diabetes. What these receptors recognize is not known. Study outcomes and limitations: There was a moderate but significant shortening of TCRB CDR3s in all four CD4+ subsets of Type 1 diabetes patients.

Expressed TCRB transcripts were sequenced because the entire RNA isolate underwent reverse transcription. Libraries were prepared by immunoSEQ multiplex PCR; TCRdb keeps only in-frame clonotypes and omits some of them. The sample shows 150,000 to 200,000 clones, 63% of them seen only once. Sequencing was performed on naive CD4+ T cells from blood. These receptors all come from a man aged 25 to 40 with type 1 diabetes.

The V and J genes are TRBV18 and TRBJ2-5, with D tentatively TRBD2 (6 bases). V was clipped by 0 bases and J by 5 bases, with 7 bases between them. From germline, CDR1 is KGHSH and CDR2 LQKENI. This CDR3 has 13 residues. This CDR3 is CASSPPSGETQYF. The CDR3 nucleotides read TGTGCCAGCTCACCACCAAGCGGGGAGACCCAGTACTTC.

This chain joins TRBV9 and TRBJ2-3; possibly TRBD2 for D (5 bases). V was shortened by 0 bases and J by 1 base, with 21 bases between the two germline ends. CDR1 and CDR2 from the germline V gene are SGDLS and YYNGEE. The CDR3 length is 19 residues. The CDR3 reads CASSVGASKTPPRTDTQYF. In DNA, the CDR3 is TGTGCCAGCAGCGTAGGGGCTAGCAAGACCCCCCCGCGCACAGATACGCAGTATTTT.

The chain uses TRBV27 and TRBJ2-5, with 7 nucleotides matching TRBD1. Trimming took 5 bases from V and 2 from J; bases not matched to a gene: 2. The germline CDR1 and CDR2 sequences are MNHEY and SMNVEV (reference sequence). The CDR3 extends over 13 amino acids. CDR3 sequence reads: CASSRQGQETQYF. In DNA form, the CDR3 reads TGTGCCAGCAGTCGACAGGGTCAAGAGACCCAGTACTTC.

V and J are TRBV7-2 and TRBJ1-5, with D perhaps TRBD1 (6 bases). The CDR3 loop spans 15 amino acids. V was trimmed by 5 bases and J by 0 bases, leaving 11 bases between them. Germline V gene sequence: CDR1 SGHTA, CDR2 FQGNSA. The CDR3 region is CASSPGQHSNQPQHF. In DNA, the CDR3 is TGTGCCAGCAGCCCCGGACAGCATAGCAATCAGCCCCAGCATTTT.

The rearrangement uses TRBV25-1 and TRBJ2-7; 8 bases are shared with TRBD1. J gave up 5 bases and V 0 bases, and 12 bases lay outside the gene matches. CDR1 is MGHDK and CDR2 is SYGVNS in the germline V gene. CDR3 length: 17 amino acids. CDR3 nucleotides: TGTGCCAGCAGTGAATATATTCTGGACAGGGAGGCGAACGAGCAGTACTTC. Translation gives CASSEYILDREANEQYF.

In its sample, this clone was seen a few times. CDR3: CAWTRQGPKPNTEAFF. DNA for the CDR3: TGTGCCTGGACCCGGCAGGGACCAAAACCTAACACTGAAGCTTTCTTT. The rearrangement links TRBV30 to TRBJ1-1; maybe TRBD1 (5 bases). Deletions cut 4 bases from V and 2 bases from J, with 20 bases between. The CDR3 is 16 residues long. Germline CDR1 reads GTSNPN; CDR2 reads SVGIG (reference sequence). Combining the CDR3 with reference TRBV30 and TRBJ1-1 gives the whole variable domain SQTIHQWPATLVQPVGSPLSLECTVEGTSNPNLYWYRQAAGRGLQLLFYSVGIGQISSEVPQNLSASRPQDRQFILSSKKLLLSDSGFYLCAWTRQGPKPNTEAFFGQGTRLTVV.

Concerning this clone itself: The germline gene is not matched at one end of the junction; a read error may be the cause. V is TRBV7-9 and J is TRBJ2-1, with D tentatively TRBD1 or TRBD2 (6 bases each). CDR3 length equals 17 residues. Germline CDR1 and CDR2: SEHNR and FQNEAQ (reference sequence). The CDR3 region has the DNA TGTGCCAGCAGTTTAGACCCGATAGGGGGGCCCTACAATGAGCAGTTCTTC. Its translation is CASSLDPIGGPYNEQFF.

This chain uses TRBV19 with TRBJ2-2; D is uncertain. Germline V gives CDR1 LNHDA, CDR2 SQIVND (reference sequence). Between the trimmed V and J ends, which lost 0 bases and 1 base, there was a span of 12 bases. The CDR3 spans 17 residues. The CDR3 sequence: CASSIDPPGMNTGELFF. In DNA form, the CDR3 reads TGTGCCAGTAGTATAGATCCGCCAGGAATGAACACCGGGGAGCTGTTTTTT.

This sequence joins TRBV9 and TRBJ2-1; D is uncertain. Germline V gene data show CDR1 as SGDLS and CDR2 as YYNGEE. Trimming took off 3 bases at V and 3 bases at J, with 10 bases between the two ends. The CDR3 loop spans 14 amino acids. CDR3 protein: CASSADGYYNEQFF. The DNA of the CDR3 is TGTGCCAGCAGCGCAGACGGCTACTACAATGAGCAGTTCTTC.

V usage is TRBV21-1 and J usage is TRBJ1-5; the DNA was not compared with TRBD1, the D call given in the table. TRBV21-1 is shown as a pseudogene. The CDR3 totals 18 residues. CDR3 in amino acids: CASSGESRGQGEHQPQHF. In DNA form, the CDR3 reads TGTGCCAGCAGCGGTGAGAGCCGCGGACAGGGGGAACATCAGCCCCAGCATTTT.

This clone was recorded a few times. The chain combines TRBV30 with TRBJ2-7; TRBD2 matches at 7 bases. CDR1 GTSNPN and CDR2 SVGIG come from the germline V gene (reference sequence). CDR3 length equals 14 residues. The V and J ends lost 0 bases and 1 base, in that order; junction bases with no gene match: 3. The CDR3 spells CAWSVQAGSYEQYF. CDR3 in DNA: TGTGCCTGGAGTGTACAAGCGGGGTCCTACGAGCAGTACTTC.

This clone was picked up a small number of times. The CDR3 DNA reads as TGTGCCAGTGAGGGTTCCAGGGTACTAGCCAAAAACATTCAGTACTTC. Its translation is CASEGSRVLAKNIQYF. This rearrangement joins TRBV21-1 to TRBJ2-4. TRBV21-1 is a pseudogene locus. The CDR3 totals 16 residues.

In this sample, this clone turned up a few times. The chain is built from TRBV4-2 and TRBJ2-3; 8 bases match TRBD2. Germline V gene sequence: CDR1 LGHNA, CDR2 YNFKEQ. V was pared by 1 base and J by 3 bases, with 6 bases of the junction left unmatched. This CDR3 has 16 residues. CDR3 bases: TGTGCCAGCAGCCAAGGGGTAGCGGGGATGACAGATACGCAGTATTTT. This gives the protein CASSQGVAGMTDTQYF.

This chain links TRBV13 with TRBJ2-5; D is unclear. Germline loops: CDR1 PRHDT, CDR2 FYEKMQ (reference sequence). The CDR3 consists of 17 residues. The V gene lost 2 bases and the J gene lost 1 base, with 17 bases spanning the gap. In DNA, the CDR3 is TGTGCCAGCAGCTTAACTTCAGGATACTGGATCCAAGAGACCCAGTACTTC. Residues: CASSLTSGYWIQETQYF.

This sequence joins TRBV7-2 and TRBJ2-1; no clear D gene. This CDR3 spans 16 amino acids. Germline V gives CDR1 SGHTA, CDR2 FQGNSA. V was cut by 5 bases and J by 8 bases, with 22 bases left in between. Written as DNA, the CDR3 is TGTGCCAGCAGCCCCCGGGTCTGGAACAGAGAAGATGAGCAGTTCTTC. It is translated as CASSPRVWNREDEQFF. Based on the CDR3 plus reference TRBV7-2 and TRBJ2-1, the full variable domain is GAGVSQSPSNKVTEKGKDVELRCDPISGHTALYWYRQSLGQGLEFLIYFQGNSAPDKSGLPSDRFSAERTGGSVSTLTIQRTQQEDSAVYLCASSPRVWNREDEQFFGPGTRLTVL.

J is TRBJ2-7 and V is TRBV27; 9 bases are shared with TRBD1. CDR1 is MNHEY and CDR2 is SMNVEV in the germline V gene (reference sequence). The CDR3 spans 17 residues. J was trimmed by 2 bases and V by 0 bases; bases with no gene match: 8. Here the CDR3 reads CASSLSKGTGFPYEQYF. DNA for the CDR3: TGTGCCAGCAGTTTATCGAAAGGGACAGGGTTCCCCTACGAGCAGTACTTC.

This chain links TRBV29-1 with TRBJ1-2, with 10 bases identical to TRBD1. Germline values: CDR1 SQVTM, CDR2 ANQGSEA. Trimming took 6 bases from V and 8 from J; bases not matched to a gene: 9. The CDR3 consists of 13 residues. CDR3 DNA: TGCAGCGTCGGGACAGGGGAAGCTGGAGGCTACACCTTC. Its translation is CSVGTGEAGGYTF. Complete variable domain (other parts from reference TRBV29-1 and TRBJ1-2): SAVISQKPSRDICQRGTSLTIQCQVDSQVTMMFWYRQQPGQSLTLIATANQGSEATYESGFVIDKFPISRPNLTFSTLTVSNMSPEDSSIYLCSVGTGEAGGYTFGSGTRLTVV.

The chain couples TRBV9 to TRBJ1-1; D unclear. The germline V and J ends were trimmed by 0 bases and 1 base, with 7 bases remaining between them. Germline assignment: CDR1 SGDLS and CDR2 YYNGEE. This CDR3 has 14 amino acids. The CDR3 coding sequence is TGTGCCAGCAGCGTAGTTCCGGAGAACACTGAAGCTTTCTTT. Translated: CASSVVPENTEAFF.

The chain combines TRBV29-1 with TRBJ2-3; D remains ambiguous. Trimming removed 6 bases from V and 1 base from J, with 8 bases in between. This CDR3 spans 12 amino acids. In germline, CDR1 is SQVTM, CDR2 ANQGSEA. CDR3 protein: CSVVIGTDTQYF. As DNA, the CDR3 is TGCAGCGTGGTTATCGGCACAGATACGCAGTATTTT.

In its sample, this clone was seen a few times. The V gene is TRBV14, the J gene TRBJ2-7; TRBD2 aligns across 9 bases. The ends lost 6 bases at V and 7 bases at J; junction bases unmatched: 7. The CDR3 spans 13 residues. CDR1 and CDR2 from the germline V gene are SGHDN and FVKESK. CDR3 bases: TGTGCCAGCAGTCCCGGGCTAGCGGGGGAGCAGTACTTC. As protein: CASSPGLAGEQYF.

The rearrangement joins TRBV5-1 to TRBJ2-7; D is uncertain. Germline V gene sequence: CDR1 SGHRS, CDR2 YFSETQ. The V end was cut by 0 bases, the J end by 3 bases, with 10 bases between. The length of the CDR3 is 14 residues. CDR3 sequence: CASSLALEGYEQYF. CDR3 sequence (DNA): TGCGCCAGCAGCTTGGCGCTAGAAGGCTACGAGCAGTACTTC.

The rearrangement links TRBV9 to TRBJ1-5, with a tentative D call TRBD1 (6 bases). Deletions cut 3 bases from V and 1 base from J, with 11 bases between. The germline V gene encodes CDR1 SGDLS and CDR2 YYNGEE. There are 15 residues in the CDR3. In DNA form, the CDR3 reads TGTGCCAGCAGCGGGCAGGGGCTAAGCAATCAGCCCCAGCATTTT. Amino acid sequence: CASSGQGLSNQPQHF.

The gene calls are TRBV25-1 and TRBJ2-2, with D uncertain. The ends were cut back, 4 bases at V and 4 bases at J, with 13 bases in the middle. This CDR3 is built from 15 residues. CDR1 is MGHDK, CDR2 SYGVNS, per germline. As DNA, the CDR3 is TGTGCCAGCAGTGCATCCCCAATGGGCACCGGGGAGCTGTTTTTT. Translation: CASSASPMGTGELFF.

The chain carries TRBV7-2 and TRBJ2-3; D possibly corresponds to TRBD1 (5 bases). The length of the CDR3 is 15 residues. The V and J ends lost 1 base and 1 base respectively, with 9 bases between them. The germline V gene encodes CDR1 SGHTA and CDR2 FQGNSA. The CDR3 coding sequence is TGTGCCAGCAGCTTAGTCGGACATGGCACAGATACGCAGTATTTT. This sequence encodes CASSLVGHGTDTQYF.

V and J are TRBV7-2 and TRBJ2-1; D is possibly TRBD1 or TRBD2 (5 bases each). The CDR3 runs to 14 residues. Between the trimmed V and J ends, which lost 3 bases and 12 bases, there was a span of 18 bases. CDR1 and CDR2 from the germline V gene are SGHTA and FQGNSA. The CDR3 loop is CASSFGDLRSGQFF. The CDR3 region has the DNA TGTGCCAGCAGCTTTGGGGACCTCAGATCGGGGCAGTTCTTC.